The 4 T cell receptor beta chains reported below all come from one sample, sequenced in a study of blood T cell repertoires in COVID-19. The protocol was immunoSEQ multiplex PCR, while the TCRdb copy is restricted to in-frame clones and leaves out a portion. The sample contains a few hundred thousand clones, approximately 84% of which appear only once. Sequencing was carried out using peripheral blood. These receptors originate from a man aged 45-65 years with acute or convalescent COVID-19.

The chain combines TRBV5-5 with TRBJ2-7, with D maybe TRBD1 (5 bases). The CDR3 has 14 residues. Trimming stripped 1 base from V and 2 bases from J, with 10 bases between. The germline V gene has CDR1 SGHKS and CDR2 YYEKEE (reference sequence). In DNA, the CDR3 is TGTGCCAGCAGCTTGTATGACAGAGCCTACGAGCAGTACTTC. As protein: CASSLYDRAYEQYF.

The V call is TRBV5-1, the J call TRBJ2-1, with a weak D call TRBD2 (5 bases). Trimming took 4 bases from V and 1 from J, leaving 9 bases between them. Germline V lookup: CDR1 SGHRS, CDR2 YFSETQ. The CDR3 extends over 14 amino acids. Here the CDR3 reads CASSGRGSYNEQFF. DNA of the CDR3: TGCGCCAGCAGCGGACGGGGTTCCTACAATGAGCAGTTCTTC. Full variable domain (outside the CDR3, taken from reference TRBV5-1 and TRBJ2-1): KAGVTQTPRYLIKTRGQQVTLSCSPISGHRSVSWYQQTPGQGLQFLFEYFSETQRNKGNFPGRFSGRQFSNSRSEMNVSTLELGDSALYLCASSGRGSYNEQFFGPGTRLTVL.

The chain couples TRBV2 to TRBJ2-3; maybe TRBD1 (5 bases). Germline values: CDR1 SNHLY, CDR2 FYNNEI. V shed 5 bases and J shed 0 bases, with 15 bases lying between them. The CDR3 is 16 amino acids. CDR3 protein: CASSLIRQTSTDTQYF. The CDR3 bases are TGTGCCAGCAGTCTAATTCGACAGACTAGCACAGATACGCAGTATTTT. Full variable domain (missing parts from reference TRBV2 and TRBJ2-3): EPEVTQTPSHQVTQMGQEVILRCVPISNHLYFYWYRQILGQKVEFLVSFYNNEISEKSEIFDDQFSVERPDGSNFTLKIRSTKLEDSAMYFCASSLIRQTSTDTQYFGPGTRLTVL.

This clone was recorded only once. The V and J genes are TRBV9 and TRBJ2-5; 9 bases line up with TRBD1. The V and J ends lost 3 bases and 12 bases, in that order; junction bases with no gene match: 12. The germline V gene has CDR1 SGDLS and CDR2 YYNGEE. The CDR3 loop spans 14 amino acids. Here the CDR3 DNA reads TGTGCCAGCAGCGCATCGGCCCGGGACAGGGCAAAGTACTTC. Translated, it gives CASSASARDRAKYF.